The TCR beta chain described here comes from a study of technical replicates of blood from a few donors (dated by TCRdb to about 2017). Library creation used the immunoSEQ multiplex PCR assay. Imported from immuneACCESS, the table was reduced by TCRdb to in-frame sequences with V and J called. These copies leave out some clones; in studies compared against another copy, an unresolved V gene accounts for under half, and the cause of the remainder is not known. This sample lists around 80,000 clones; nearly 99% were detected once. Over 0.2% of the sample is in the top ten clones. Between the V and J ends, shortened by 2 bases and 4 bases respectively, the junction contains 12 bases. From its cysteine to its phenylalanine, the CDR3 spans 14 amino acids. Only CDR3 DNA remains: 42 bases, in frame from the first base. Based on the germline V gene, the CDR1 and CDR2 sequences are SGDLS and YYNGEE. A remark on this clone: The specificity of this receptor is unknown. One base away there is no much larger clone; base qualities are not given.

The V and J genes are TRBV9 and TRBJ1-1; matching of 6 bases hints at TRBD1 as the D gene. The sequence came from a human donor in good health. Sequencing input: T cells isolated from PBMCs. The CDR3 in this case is CASSVGGGATEAFF. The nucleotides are TGTGCCAGCAGCGTCGGTGGGGGGGCCACTGAAGCTTTCTTT.